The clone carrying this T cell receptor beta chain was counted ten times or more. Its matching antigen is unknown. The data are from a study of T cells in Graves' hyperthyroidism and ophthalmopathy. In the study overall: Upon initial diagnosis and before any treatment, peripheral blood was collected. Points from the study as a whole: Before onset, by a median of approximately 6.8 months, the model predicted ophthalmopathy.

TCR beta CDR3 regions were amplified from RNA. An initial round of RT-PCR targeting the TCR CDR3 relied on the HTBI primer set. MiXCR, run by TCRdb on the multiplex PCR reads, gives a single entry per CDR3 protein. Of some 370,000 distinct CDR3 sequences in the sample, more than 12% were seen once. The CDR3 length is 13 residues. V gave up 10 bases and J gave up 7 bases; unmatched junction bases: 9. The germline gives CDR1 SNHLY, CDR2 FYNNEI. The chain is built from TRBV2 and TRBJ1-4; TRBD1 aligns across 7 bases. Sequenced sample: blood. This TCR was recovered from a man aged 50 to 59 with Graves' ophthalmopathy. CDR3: CATRQGRGEKLFF. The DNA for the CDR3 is TGTGCCACCAGACAGGGAAGAGGTGAAAAACTGTTTTTT.